This T cell receptor beta chain was profiled in a study of T cell responses to AZD1222 COVID-19 vaccine. General study points: Two AZD1222 doses significantly raised spike-specific TCR breadth and depth over controls. White British donors predominated, females outnumbered males, and clonal diversity was possibly underestimated. Mapped onto spike, vaccine-associated CD4 TCRs spanned it and were dominant at 160-218 and 743-854.

Profiled with immunoSEQ multiplex PCR; TCRdb holds only in-frame clones, not every one. The sample includes about 160,000 clones, approximately 90% of them seen just once. The count of this clone is one. What it recognizes is unknown. Sequenced here: peripheral blood, sampled on day 0 of AZD1222 vaccination. This receptor was taken from an adult in good health.

The CDR3, as DNA: TGTGCCAGCAGCCAGGGGGCTGCGGGGAACTATGGCTACACCTTC. Its protein is CASSQGAAGNYGYTF. The rearrangement uses TRBV5-4 and TRBJ1-2; the match to TRBD1 covers 8 bases. V was pared by 4 bases and J by 2 bases, with 7 bases of the junction left unmatched. CDR1 is SGHNT and CDR2 is YYREEE in the germline V gene (reference sequence). This CDR3 region has 15 residues.